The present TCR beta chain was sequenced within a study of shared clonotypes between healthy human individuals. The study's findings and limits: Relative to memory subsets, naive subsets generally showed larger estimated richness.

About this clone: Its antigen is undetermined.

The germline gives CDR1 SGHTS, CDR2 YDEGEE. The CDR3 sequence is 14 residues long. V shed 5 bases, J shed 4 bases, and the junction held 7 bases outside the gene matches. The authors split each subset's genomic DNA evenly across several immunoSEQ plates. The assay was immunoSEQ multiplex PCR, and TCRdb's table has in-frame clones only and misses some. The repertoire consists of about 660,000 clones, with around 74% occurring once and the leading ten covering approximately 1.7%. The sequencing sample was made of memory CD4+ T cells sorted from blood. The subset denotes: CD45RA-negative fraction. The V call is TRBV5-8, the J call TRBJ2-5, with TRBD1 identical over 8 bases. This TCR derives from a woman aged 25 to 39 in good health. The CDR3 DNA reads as TGTGCCAGCAGTTCCGGACAGGGTGGAGAGACCCAGTACTTC. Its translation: CASSSGQGGETQYF. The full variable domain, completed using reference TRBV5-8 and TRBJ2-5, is EAGVTQSPTHLIKTRGQQATLRCSPISGHTSVYWYQQALGLGLQFLLWYDEGEERNRGNFPPRFSGRQFPNYSSELNVNALELEDSALYLCASSSGQGGETQYFGPGTRLLVL.